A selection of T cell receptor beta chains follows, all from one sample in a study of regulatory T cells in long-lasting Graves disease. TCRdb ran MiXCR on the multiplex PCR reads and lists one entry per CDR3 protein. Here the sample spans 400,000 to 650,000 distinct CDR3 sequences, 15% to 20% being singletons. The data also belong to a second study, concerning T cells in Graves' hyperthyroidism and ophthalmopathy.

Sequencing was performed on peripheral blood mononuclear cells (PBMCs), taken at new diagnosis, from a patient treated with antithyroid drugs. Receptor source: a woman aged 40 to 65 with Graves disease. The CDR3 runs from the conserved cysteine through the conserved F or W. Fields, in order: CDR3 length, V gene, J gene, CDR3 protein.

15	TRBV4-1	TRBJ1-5	CASSLAGQINQPQHF
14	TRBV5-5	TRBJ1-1	CASSLLGTGAEAFF
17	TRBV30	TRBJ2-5	CAWSLSRLRRYQETQYF
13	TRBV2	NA	CASSGGAMETQYF
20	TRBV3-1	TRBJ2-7	CASSPYSYGSSGGLSYEQYF
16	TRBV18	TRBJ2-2	CASSPQSGYNTGELFF
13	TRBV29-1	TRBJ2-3	CSVDLQTTDTQYF
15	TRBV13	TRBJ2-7	CASSRQGRESYEQYF
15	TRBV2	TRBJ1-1	CASSSPTGVNTEAFF
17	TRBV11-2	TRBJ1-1	CASSPIKGPTGGNVAFF
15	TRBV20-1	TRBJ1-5	CSARVGSGNNQPQHF
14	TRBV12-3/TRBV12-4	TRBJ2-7	CASSFHGTSYEQYF
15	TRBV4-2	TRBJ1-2	CASSQAVDLAYGYTF
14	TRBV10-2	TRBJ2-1	CASSVTSGGNEQFF
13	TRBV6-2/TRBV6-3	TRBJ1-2	CASSDPRRGLYTF
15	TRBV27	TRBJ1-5	CASSPWQASNQPQHF
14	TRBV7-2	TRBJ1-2	CASSLWESSSGYTF
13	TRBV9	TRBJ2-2	CASSGVMAGELFF
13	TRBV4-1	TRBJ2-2	CAISEGWTGELFF
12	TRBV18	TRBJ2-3	CASSPPLDTQYF
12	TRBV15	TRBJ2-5	CATAGVGETQYF
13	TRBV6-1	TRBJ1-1	CASRTRDRAEAFF
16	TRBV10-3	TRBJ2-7	CATSESERQGAGEQYF
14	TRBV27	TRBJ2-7	CASRGGRGLYEQYF
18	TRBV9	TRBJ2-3	CASSVEAGLAGSTDTQYF
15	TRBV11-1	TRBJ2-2	CASSSGQGLVRELFF
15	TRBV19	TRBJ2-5	CASSMMEPYQETQYF
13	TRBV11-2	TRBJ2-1	CASSLPGAHEQFF
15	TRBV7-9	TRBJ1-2	CASSRGGDSSFVYTF
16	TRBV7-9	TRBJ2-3	CASRLGSGGPADTQYF
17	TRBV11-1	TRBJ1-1	CASSLDPPEKLNTEAFF
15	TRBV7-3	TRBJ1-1	CASSKWGGAETEAFF
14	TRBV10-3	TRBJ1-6	CAIRPTGLDSPLHF
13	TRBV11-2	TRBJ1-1	CASSFRMNTEAFF
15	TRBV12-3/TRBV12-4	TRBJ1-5	CASSSGQGLTKPQHF
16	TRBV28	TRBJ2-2	CATTNPQSGRAGELFF
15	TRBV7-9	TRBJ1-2	CASSLVGIEYYGYTF
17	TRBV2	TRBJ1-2	CASRRRGGTGGIYGYTF
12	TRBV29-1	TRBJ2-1	CSAGGTLNEQFF